This T cell receptor beta chain was documented in a study of blood T cell repertoires in COVID-19. V lost 6 bases and J 5 bases, leaving 8 bases between the germline ends. Per the germline V gene, CDR1 is SGHTS and CDR2 is YDEGEE. The CDR3 is made up of 11 amino acids. TCRdb's table, derived via immunoSEQ multiplex PCR, lists solely in-frame clones and lacks some. The sample shows about 150,000 clones, 65% to 90% of them seen only once. V gene TRBV5-8 combines with J gene TRBJ1-1; no clear D. Sequenced sample: peripheral blood. The sequence came from a woman in her sixties or seventies with COVID-19, enrolled during active disease. CDR3 amino acids: CASTQRTEAFF. In DNA, the CDR3 is TGTGCCAGCACCCAGAGGACTGAAGCTTTCTTT.